The 26 T cell receptor beta chains presented below share a single source sample, sequenced in a study of T cell responses to AZD1222 COVID-19 vaccine. Sequenced by immunoSEQ multiplex PCR; TCRdb stores in-frame clones only, minus some. The top ten hold over 3% of the sample, which has over 100,000 clones, more than 75% seen once. This material consisted of peripheral blood, taken on day 0 of AZD1222 vaccination. The source is an adult in good health.

This chain connects TRBV29-1 to TRBJ2-1; 13 positions agree with TRBD2. CDR1 and CDR2 (germline): SQVTM, ANQGSEA. The CDR3 runs 19 residues. V lost 4 bases to trimming and J lost 7 bases; unmatched junction nucleotides: 19. CDR3 in amino acids: CSVAYLRTSGGAVRNEQFF. The DNA of the CDR3 is TGCAGCGTTGCATACCTACGAACTAGCGGGGGGGCCGTAAGGAATGAGCAGTTCTTC.

The chain carries TRBV6-5 and TRBJ1-6, with 8 bases identical to TRBD1. V shed 6 bases and J 7 bases; nucleotides not matched to a gene: 8. CDR3 length: 15 residues. Per the germline V gene, CDR1 is MNHEY and CDR2 is SVGAGI. The CDR3 protein is CASSYGTGGNSPLHF. The CDR3 DNA reads TGTGCCAGCAGCTACGGGACAGGCGGCAATTCACCCCTCCACTTT.

DNA for the CDR3: TGTGCCAGTAAACTTCGGGACAGGAGGTATGGCTACACCTTC. Translation: CASKLRDRRYGYTF. The V and J genes are TRBV19 and TRBJ1-2, with 8 positions matching TRBD1. CDR1 LNHDA and CDR2 SQIVND come from the germline V gene (reference sequence). V lost 7 bases to trimming and J lost 5 bases; unmatched junction nucleotides: 9. The CDR3 is 14 residues long.

The chain couples TRBV28 to TRBJ2-7; the D call may be TRBD1 or TRBD2 (6 bases each). This CDR3 has 12 amino acids. The germline CDR1 and CDR2 sequences are MDHEN and SYDVKM. V lost 10 bases and J lost 2, with 12 bases in between. The CDR3 sequence is CAIGGRAYEQYF. CDR3 bases: TGTGCCATTGGGGGGCGAGCCTACGAGCAGTACTTC.

The rearrangement joins TRBV29-1 to TRBJ2-3; 13 bases line up with TRBD2. Germline CDR1 reads SQVTM; CDR2 reads ANQGSEA. V was pared by 6 bases and J by 4 bases, with 7 bases of the junction left unmatched. The CDR3 has 15 amino acids. CDR3 amino acids: CSVASTSGGADTQYF. The CDR3 DNA sequence: TGCAGCGTCGCCTCAACTAGCGGGGGGGCAGATACGCAGTATTTT.

The chain combines TRBV18 with TRBJ2-7, with D unclear. Germline values: CDR1 KGHSH, CDR2 LQKENI. V was trimmed by 2 bases and J by 1 base, leaving 9 bases between them. This CDR3 comprises 14 residues. As DNA, the CDR3 is TGTGCCAGCTCACCAGGCTCAGGATCCTACGAGCAGTACTTC. Amino acid sequence: CASSPGSGSYEQYF.

The V call is TRBV23-1, the J call TRBJ1-3; TRBD1 might be the D (5 bases). TRBV23-1 is reported as an ORF; its role is uncertain. Trimming removed 0 bases from V and 4 bases from J, with 13 bases in between. This CDR3 contains 16 residues. This CDR3 is CASSQSGLIKGNTIYF. DNA of the CDR3: TGCGCCAGCAGTCAATCGGGACTGATAAAAGGAAACACCATATATTTT.

J is TRBJ1-5 and V is TRBV6-5, with 7 nucleotides matching TRBD1. The CDR3 runs to 14 residues. Germline V CDR1 and CDR2: MNHEY, SVGAGI. With 6 bases clipped from V and 4 bases from J, the junction kept 6 bases outside the gene matches. CDR3 residues: CASSLTGLNQPQHF. CDR3 DNA: TGTGCCAGCAGCCTGACAGGGCTGAATCAGCCCCAGCATTTT.

The CDR3 region is CASSPRGQPQHF. The CDR3 nucleotides read TGTGCCAGCAGCCCCAGGGGGCAGCCCCAGCATTTT. The gene calls are TRBV13 and TRBJ1-5; 7 positions match TRBD1. The CDR3 is 12 residues long. Germline-derived CDR1 and CDR2 are PRHDT and FYEKMQ (reference sequence). The J segment lost 7 bases and the V segment lost 5 bases, leaving 2 bases of the junction unmatched.

This rearrangement joins TRBV9 to TRBJ2-3; 10 positions match TRBD1. The CDR3 loop spans 14 amino acids. CDR1 and CDR2 (germline): SGDLS, YYNGEE. Germline trimming cut 3 bases from V and 4 bases from J; bases unmatched to any gene: 2. The CDR3 spells CASSGDRGADTQYF. The CDR3 nucleotides read TGTGCCAGCAGCGGGGACAGGGGCGCAGATACGCAGTATTTT.

The chain joins TRBV7-9 to TRBJ1-1; the D is unclear. Germline lookup yields CDR1 SEHNR and CDR2 FQNEAQ (reference sequence). The CDR3 length is 11 residues. V was pared by 10 bases and J by 8 bases, with 14 bases between. DNA for the CDR3: TGTGCCACGTCCAGAGAATCAGAAGCTTTCTTT. Translation gives CATSRESEAFF.

The rearrangement joins TRBV7-9 to TRBJ1-1; no clear D. The CDR3 runs to 13 residues. The germline gives CDR1 SEHNR, CDR2 FQNEAQ (reference sequence). The ends were cut back, 0 bases at V and 1 base at J, with 3 bases in the middle. CDR3 loop: CASSLAWNTEAFF. CDR3 sequence (DNA): TGTGCCAGCAGCTTAGCCTGGAACACTGAAGCTTTCTTT.

The V and J genes are TRBV20-1 and TRBJ1-5; D call uncertain. Trimming removed 6 bases at V and 8 bases at J, with 8 bases between. From germline, CDR1 is DFQATT and CDR2 SNEGSKA (reference sequence). The CDR3 is made up of 10 amino acids. The CDR3 coding sequence is TGCAGTGCCCCGAGGGAGCCCCAGCATTTT. It specifies CSAPREPQHF.

This clone was detected once. The chain has TRBV19 and TRBJ1-3; D ambiguous. This CDR3 region has 14 residues. V lost 4 bases, J lost 4 bases, and 11 bases lay in between. Germline V gene sequence: CDR1 LNHDA, CDR2 SQIVND (reference sequence). The CDR3 loop reads CASSNKLPGNTIYF. The CDR3 region has the DNA TGTGCCAGTAGTAACAAACTACCCGGAAACACCATATATTTT.

This chain links TRBV3-1 (or the pseudogene TRBV3-2) with TRBJ2-7, with D unclear. The CDR3 extends over 11 amino acids. Trimming stripped 4 bases from V and 7 bases from J, with 8 bases between. From germline, CDR1 is LGHDT and CDR2 YNNKEL (reference sequence). The CDR3 nucleotides are TGTGCCAGCAGCCGTATGAAGGAGCAGTACTTC. Protein product: CASSRMKEQYF.

The chain combines TRBV3-1 (or the pseudogene TRBV3-2) with TRBJ1-2; 10 nucleotides line up with TRBD1. V trimming: 4 bases; J trimming: 7 bases; junction bases outside the gene matches: 12. This CDR3 has 16 residues. CDR1 LGHDT and CDR2 YNNKEL come from the germline V gene (reference sequence). The DNA of the CDR3 is TGTGCCAGCAGCCGCGGGACAGGGGCCCCCAGTATTGGCTACACCTTC. This translates into CASSRGTGAPSIGYTF.

The CDR3 protein is CASSPRSESYNEQFF. CDR3 bases: TGCGCCAGCAGCCCTAGGTCAGAATCTTACAATGAGCAGTTCTTC. This chain uses TRBV5-1 with TRBJ2-1, with D unresolved. This CDR3 is built from 15 residues. Germline V gives CDR1 SGHRS, CDR2 YFSETQ. Trimming pared 4 bases from V and 4 bases from J, leaving 15 bases between. The entire variable domain, with the rest obtained from reference TRBV5-1 and TRBJ2-1, is as follows: KAGVTQTPRYLIKTRGQQVTLSCSPISGHRSVSWYQQTPGQGLQFLFEYFSETQRNKGNFPGRFSGRQFSNSRSEMNVSTLELGDSALYLCASSPRSESYNEQFFGPGTRLTVL.

The chain uses TRBV7-9 and TRBJ2-7; tentatively, D is TRBD1 (7 bases). The CDR3 is 13 amino acids. Looked up from germline, CDR1 is SEHNR and CDR2 is FQNEAQ (reference sequence). Trimming took 4 bases from V and 6 from J, leaving 13 bases between them. The CDR3 sequence is CASSSIRGAEQYF. In nucleotides, the CDR3 is TGTGCCAGCAGCTCCATCAGGGGGGCCGAGCAGTACTTC.

This clone showed up just a few times. This sequence joins TRBV15 and TRBJ2-7; 9 bases fit TRBD1. The CDR3 is 16 amino acids. V trimming: 0 bases; J trimming: 2 bases; junction bases outside the gene matches: 5. From germline, CDR1 is LNHNV and CDR2 YYDKDF (reference sequence). For the CDR3, the DNA is TGTGCCACCAGCAGAGATTGGGACAGGGAGACCTACGAGCAGTACTTC. Its translation is CATSRDWDRETYEQYF.

The V gene is TRBV5-6, the J gene TRBJ2-3; possible D gene TRBD2, 5 bases. CDR1 and CDR2 (germline): SGHDT, YYEEEE. V was pared by 1 base and J by 6 bases, with 18 bases between. This CDR3 region has 16 residues. DNA for the CDR3: TGTGCCAGCAGCTTGTGGTTGGATAGCGCGGAGGATACGCAGTATTTT. Its translation: CASSLWLDSAEDTQYF.

The chain has TRBV5-1 and TRBJ2-5, with 11 bases lining up with TRBD1. The CDR3 runs 15 residues. Germline CDR1 is SGHRS and CDR2 is YFSETQ. Trimming removed 4 bases from V and 7 bases from J; junction bases left unmatched: 9. The CDR3 loop reads CASSPGQGAAGTQYF. The CDR3 DNA sequence: TGCGCCAGCAGCCCAGGACAGGGGGCGGCAGGGACCCAGTACTTC.

The V and J genes are TRBV7-3 and TRBJ2-1; TRBD2 might be the D (6 bases). CDR1 SGHTA and CDR2 FQGTGA come from the germline V gene. This CDR3 region has 16 residues. The V end was cut by 5 bases, the J end by 4 bases, with 18 bases between. The CDR3 is CASSPGVVGTYNEQFF. As DNA, the CDR3 is TGTGCCAGCAGCCCCGGGGTAGTGGGGACTTACAATGAGCAGTTCTTC.

The J gene is TRBJ1-5, the V gene TRBV6-2 or TRBV6-3, with D possibly matching TRBD1 (5 bases). The V and J ends lost 2 bases and 5 bases respectively, with 13 bases between them. The CDR3 is 15 residues long. CDR1 is MNHEY, CDR2 SVGEGT, per germline. The CDR3, as DNA: TGTGCCAGCAGTTACGTCAGGGAGATCGATCAGCCCCAGCATTTT. It codes for CASSYVREIDQPQHF.

The V call is TRBV15, the J call TRBJ1-1, with 10 bases matching TRBD1. CDR1 is LNHNV and CDR2 is YYDKDF in the germline V gene (reference sequence). Trimming removed 3 bases from V and 7 bases from J; junction bases left unmatched: 2. This CDR3 is built from 13 residues. The CDR3 spells CATSRGQGFEAFF. CDR3 DNA sequence: TGTGCCACCAGCAGGGGACAGGGGTTTGAAGCTTTCTTT.

V is TRBV5-1 and J is TRBJ2-3; no firm D call. Per the germline V gene, CDR1 is SGHRS and CDR2 is YFSETQ. Trimming left V 2 bases short and J 2 bases short, with 12 bases between. CDR3 length equals 15 residues. This CDR3 is CASSFDRAITDTQYF. Here the CDR3 DNA reads TGCGCCAGCAGCTTTGATCGGGCTATCACAGATACGCAGTATTTT.

This sequence joins TRBV4-3 and TRBJ1-1, with no clear D. V lost 0 bases, J lost 3 bases, and 11 bases lay in between. The length of the CDR3 is 15 residues. Germline V gene lookup returns CDR1 LGHNA and CDR2 YSLEER. CDR3 amino acids: CASSQDSGGYTEAFF. CDR3 DNA sequence: TGCGCCAGCAGCCAAGATTCGGGCGGTTACACTGAAGCTTTCTTT.